The 27 T cell receptor beta chains below were found in one sample sequenced in a study of graft-versus-host responses after intestinal transplantation. Generated by immunoSEQ multiplex PCR, the TCRdb table keeps only in-frame clones and is missing some. This table has 7,000 to 9,500 clones, about a quarter appearing once. With roughly 200,000 irradiated, violet-dye-labeled stimulator cells, roughly 200,000 CFSE-labeled responder cells were plated. The sequences come from alloreactive CD8+ T cells from a mixed lymphocyte reaction culture, collected before transplantation. Indicated subset: CFSE-low proliferating T cells sorted from approximately six-day pre-transplant mixed lymphocyte reaction (GvH or HvG direction). These receptors were collected from a human patient who was an organ donor for intestinal transplantation.

V gene TRBV4-1 combines with J gene TRBJ2-3; D unresolved. Looked up from germline, CDR1 is MGHRA and CDR2 is YSYEKL. The germline V and J ends were trimmed by 0 bases and 2 bases, with 9 bases remaining between them. This CDR3 contains 15 residues. CDR3: CASSQDNADTDTQYF. CDR3 in DNA: TGCGCCAGCAGCCAAGATAACGCGGACACAGATACGCAGTATTTT.

This clone is categorized as medium-sized. This rearrangement joins TRBV2 to TRBJ1-3; 8 nucleotides line up with TRBD1. V dropped 3 bases and J dropped 2; count of bases not matched to a gene: 6. The CDR3 length is 16 residues. The germline CDR1 and CDR2 sequences are SNHLY and FYNNEI. The CDR3 region is CASSEGTGWTGNTIYF. CDR3 in DNA: TGTGCCAGCAGTGAGGGGACAGGCTGGACTGGAAACACCATATATTTT. Full variable domain (missing parts from reference TRBV2 and TRBJ1-3): EPEVTQTPSHQVTQMGQEVILRCVPISNHLYFYWYRQILGQKVEFLVSFYNNEISEKSEIFDDQFSVERPDGSNFTLKIRSTKLEDSAMYFCASSEGTGWTGNTIYFGEGSWLTVV.

V usage is TRBV2 and J usage is TRBJ2-4; TRBD2 aligns across 11 bases. Germline loops: CDR1 SNHLY, CDR2 FYNNEI. The CDR3 loop spans 16 amino acids. V shed 6 bases, J shed 0 bases, and the junction held 4 bases outside the gene matches. Written as DNA, the CDR3 is TGTGCCAGCAGCCATAGCGGGAGGGAAGCCAAAAACATTCAGTACTTC. Translated, it gives CASSHSGREAKNIQYF.

In its sample, this clone is medium-sized. The DNA of the CDR3 is TGTGCCAGCAGCTTGGACCTGAACACTGAAGCTTTCTTT. Encoded protein: CASSLDLNTEAFF. This chain uses TRBV5-6 with TRBJ1-1; D call uncertain. CDR1 and CDR2 (germline): SGHDT, YYEEEE. The CDR3 sequence is 13 residues long. V was shortened by 0 bases and J by 0 bases, with 3 bases between the two germline ends.

The rearrangement uses TRBV5-1 and TRBJ2-2, with 7 bases matching TRBD1. The V gene end was trimmed by 4 bases and the J gene end by 3 bases; junction bases not matched to a gene: 6. CDR3 length: 15 amino acids. CDR1 and CDR2 from the germline V gene are SGHRS and YFSETQ. CDR3 DNA sequence: TGCGCCAGCAGCCCAGCCCAGGGGGACACCGGGGAGCTGTTTTTT. Protein sequence: CASSPAQGDTGELFF.

The chain's CDR3 is CASSPRTDTQYF. In DNA, the CDR3 is TGTGCCAGCAGCCCCCGCACAGATACGCAGTATTTT. The genes are TRBV6-5 and TRBJ2-3; unclear D gene. CDR3 length: 12 amino acids. The V gene lost 6 bases and the J gene lost 1 base, with 5 bases spanning the gap. The V gene's germline CDR1 is MNHEY and CDR2 SVGAGI.

In its sample, this clone was seen a few times. The chain employs TRBV4-1 and TRBJ2-6; D remains ambiguous. Germline V lookup: CDR1 MGHRA, CDR2 YSYEKL. The CDR3 runs to 13 residues. Trimming stripped 3 bases from V and 3 bases from J, with 3 bases between. The CDR3 loop is CASSHRGANVLTF. Written as DNA, the CDR3 is TGCGCCAGCAGCCACCGTGGGGCCAACGTCCTGACTTTC.

V usage is TRBV27 and J usage is TRBJ2-4; the match to TRBD1 covers 9 bases. Germline CDR1 reads MNHEY; CDR2 reads SMNVEV (reference sequence). CDR3 size: 14 residues. The V gene end was trimmed by 4 bases and the J gene end by 7 bases; junction bases not matched to a gene: 5. The CDR3, as DNA: TGTGCCAGCAGTTCGGGACAGGGTGTGAACATTCAGTACTTC. It is translated as CASSSGQGVNIQYF.

This chain links TRBV27 with TRBJ2-7; D unresolved. Between the trimmed V and J ends, which lost 5 bases and 4 bases, there was a span of 9 bases. Germline CDR1 MNHEY, CDR2 SMNVEV (reference sequence). The CDR3 length is 12 residues. The CDR3 DNA reads as TGTGCCAGCAGTCCGGACCCTTACGAGCAGTACTTC. It translates to CASSPDPYEQYF.

This clone qualifies as medium-sized (0.01 to 0.1%). V and J are TRBV27 and TRBJ2-2, with D tentatively TRBD2 (5 bases). The ends were cut back, 0 bases at V and 4 bases at J, with 12 bases in the middle. There are 16 residues in the CDR3. Germline loops: CDR1 MNHEY, CDR2 SMNVEV (reference sequence). CDR3 sequence: CASSLSPGWGTGELFF. Written as DNA, the CDR3 is TGTGCCAGCAGTTTATCACCGGGGTGGGGCACCGGGGAGCTGTTTTTT.

This rearrangement joins TRBV7-9 to TRBJ2-7, with 8 bases lining up with TRBD1. Germline-derived CDR1 and CDR2 are SEHNR and FQNEAQ (reference sequence). With 9 bases clipped from V and 3 bases from J, the junction kept 7 bases outside the gene matches. CDR3 length: 13 residues. Here the CDR3 reads CARLDRDFYEQYF. The CDR3 DNA follows: TGTGCCAGACTGGACAGGGACTTCTACGAGCAGTACTTC.

The gene calls are TRBV4-2 and TRBJ2-7; D might be TRBD1 (6 bases). This CDR3 is 13 amino acids long. Germline V CDR1 and CDR2: LGHNA, YNFKEQ. V was trimmed by 4 bases and J by 3 bases, leaving 10 bases between them. CDR3 DNA: TGTGCCAGCAGCCCACAGGGTATCTACGAGCAGTACTTC. It yields the protein CASSPQGIYEQYF.

The rearrangement joins TRBV9 to TRBJ2-3, with D hard to call. This CDR3 has 16 amino acids. V lost 0 bases and J lost 0, with 11 bases in between. The V gene's germline CDR1 is SGDLS and CDR2 YYNGEE. CDR3 DNA: TGTGCCAGCAGCGTAGAAGGCGGCTCTAGCACAGATACGCAGTATTTT. It encodes CASSVEGGSSTDTQYF.

V usage is TRBV4-1 and J usage is TRBJ2-7; D is unresolved. Per germline, CDR1 MGHRA and CDR2 YSYEKL. CDR3 length: 17 amino acids. The V end lost 4 bases, the J end lost 2 bases, and 21 bases lay between the germline ends. CDR3 DNA: TGCGCCAGCAGCCTTTCGTTGGAGAGGACGGTCCCCTACGAGCAGTACTTC. Protein product: CASSLSLERTVPYEQYF.

This clone turned up a few times. The rearrangement links TRBV9 to TRBJ2-3; no clear D. Trimming removed 4 bases from V and 2 bases from J, with 8 bases in between. CDR3 length: 13 amino acids. Per the germline V gene, CDR1 is SGDLS and CDR2 is YYNGEE. DNA for the CDR3: TGTGCCAGCAGCTTGATAACCACAGATACGCAGTATTTT. Translating gives CASSLITTDTQYF. The full variable domain, with the rest looked up from reference TRBV9 and TRBJ2-3, is DSGVTQTPKHLITATGQRVTLRCSPRSGDLSVYWYQQSLDQGLQFLIQYYNGEERAKGNILERFSAQQFPDLHSELNLSSLELGDSALYFCASSLITTDTQYFGPGTRLTVL.

This chain connects TRBV5-6 to TRBJ2-2, with D hard to call. Germline V lookup: CDR1 SGHDT, CDR2 YYEEEE. The V end was cut by 1 base, the J end by 1 base, with 5 bases between. The length of the CDR3 is 14 residues. Here the CDR3 reads CASSLHENTGELFF. In nucleotides, the CDR3 is TGTGCCAGCAGCTTGCATGAGAACACCGGGGAGCTGTTTTTT.

This clone was observed a handful of times. This sequence joins TRBV19 and TRBJ1-1; D is perhaps TRBD1 (6 bases). This CDR3 region has 13 residues. The germline V gene encodes CDR1 LNHDA and CDR2 SQIVND (reference sequence). V was cut by 9 bases and J by 3 bases, with 14 bases left in between. Here the CDR3 DNA reads TGTGCCAGCAGAGTAGGACAGCACACTGAAGCTTTCTTT. Protein: CASRVGQHTEAFF.

This clone has just a few counts. This sequence joins TRBV5-4 and TRBJ2-7, with 9 bases fitting TRBD1. This CDR3 has 15 amino acids. Trimming removed 4 bases from V and 4 bases from J; junction bases left unmatched: 9. Germline V CDR1 and CDR2: SGHNT, YYREEE (reference sequence). CDR3 region: CASSLGQGRTYEQYF. Written as DNA, the CDR3 is TGTGCCAGCAGCCTCGGACAGGGGAGGACTTACGAGCAGTACTTC.

A few counts support this clone. The gene calls are TRBV6-6 and TRBJ1-6; 7 bases are shared with TRBD1. This CDR3 contains 14 residues. Trimming removed 5 bases from V and 7 bases from J; junction bases left unmatched: 5. Germline V gives CDR1 MNHNY, CDR2 SVGAGI (reference sequence). The CDR3 DNA reads TGTGCCAGCAGTACAGGGGCTTTCAATTCACCCCTCCACTTT. Translation: CASSTGAFNSPLHF.

This sequence joins TRBV7-9 and TRBJ2-3; D uncertain. In germline, CDR1 is SEHNR, CDR2 FQNEAQ (reference sequence). V was shortened by 1 base and J by 1 base, with 0 bases between the two germline ends. The CDR3 totals 12 residues. The CDR3: CASSLGTDTQYF. Here the CDR3 DNA reads TGTGCCAGCAGCTTAGGCACAGATACGCAGTATTTT.

The V and J genes are TRBV7-2 and TRBJ2-7; 8 bases map to TRBD2. Germline V gives CDR1 SGHTA, CDR2 FQGNSA. V gave up 5 bases and J gave up 3 bases; unmatched junction bases: 6. This CDR3 comprises 14 residues. The CDR3 protein is CASSLWTSSYEQYF. CDR3 DNA sequence: TGTGCCAGCAGCCTCTGGACTAGCAGCTACGAGCAGTACTTC. Variable domain in full (rest from reference TRBV7-2 and TRBJ2-7): GAGVSQSPSNKVTEKGKDVELRCDPISGHTALYWYRQSLGQGLEFLIYFQGNSAPDKSGLPSDRFSAERTGGSVSTLTIQRTQQEDSAVYLCASSLWTSSYEQYFGPGTRLTVT.

This clone has only a few counts. A far bigger clonotype differs at one base, so this is likely a read error. Other DNA variants within this sample encode the same CDR3. The genes are TRBV5-6 and TRBJ1-4; no definite D call. The CDR3 spans 13 residues. Trimming removed 0 bases from V and 17 bases from J, with 17 bases in between. The V gene's germline CDR1 is SGHDT and CDR2 YYEEEE. The CDR3 spells CASSLGGSWARFF. The CDR3 DNA reads as TGTGCCAGCAGCTTGGGGGGTTCGTGGGCGCGATTTTTT.

Comment on this clone: A much larger clone lies a single base off, so this may be a read error. The rearrangement joins TRBV5-6 to TRBJ2-7, with TRBD1 identical over 9 bases. The germline V gene has CDR1 SGHDT and CDR2 YYEEEE. V trimming: 4 bases; J trimming: 2 bases; junction bases outside the gene matches: 10. The CDR3 spans 16 residues. CDR3: CASSRAGTGSAYEQYF. The CDR3 nucleotides read TGTGCCAGCAGCCGGGCCGGGACAGGGAGCGCCTACGAGCAGTACTTC.

This clone was observed a few times. V and J are TRBV7-2 and TRBJ1-2, with unresolved D. Deletions cut 5 bases from V and 2 bases from J, with 9 bases between. The CDR3 is 13 residues long. Germline V lookup: CDR1 SGHTA, CDR2 FQGNSA. The CDR3 reads CASSIDVNYGYTF. For the CDR3, the DNA is TGTGCCAGCAGCATCGACGTAAACTATGGCTACACCTTC.

This clone was counted between two and nine times. The chain couples TRBV6-1 to TRBJ2-1; D is ambiguous. The V end lost 1 base, the J end lost 10 bases, and 5 bases lay between the germline ends. This CDR3 has 11 residues. Germline values: CDR1 MNHNS, CDR2 SASEGT. CDR3 nucleotide sequence: TGTGCCAGCAGTGAAGGGTGGGAGCAGTTCTTC. It yields the protein CASSEGWEQFF.

This clone has a handful of counts. The chain recombines TRBV2 with TRBJ2-1, with 9 bases lining up with TRBD2. Germline V gene sequence: CDR1 SNHLY, CDR2 FYNNEI. This CDR3 has 17 residues. Unmatched junction bases numbered 10, after V lost 7 bases and J lost 0 bases. The CDR3 protein is CASISLLAGSSYNEQFF. The CDR3 DNA reads as TGTGCCAGCATATCCCTTCTAGCGGGATCCTCCTACAATGAGCAGTTCTTC.

The CDR3 nucleotides are TGTGCCAGCAGCTTAGGATTCTATGAGCAGTTCTTC. Its protein product is CASSLGFYEQFF. The V and J genes are TRBV11-2 and TRBJ2-1; D gene uncertain. Per germline, CDR1 SGHAT and CDR2 FQNNGV. The V end lost 1 base, the J end lost 8 bases, and 6 bases lay between the germline ends. CDR3 size: 12 residues.